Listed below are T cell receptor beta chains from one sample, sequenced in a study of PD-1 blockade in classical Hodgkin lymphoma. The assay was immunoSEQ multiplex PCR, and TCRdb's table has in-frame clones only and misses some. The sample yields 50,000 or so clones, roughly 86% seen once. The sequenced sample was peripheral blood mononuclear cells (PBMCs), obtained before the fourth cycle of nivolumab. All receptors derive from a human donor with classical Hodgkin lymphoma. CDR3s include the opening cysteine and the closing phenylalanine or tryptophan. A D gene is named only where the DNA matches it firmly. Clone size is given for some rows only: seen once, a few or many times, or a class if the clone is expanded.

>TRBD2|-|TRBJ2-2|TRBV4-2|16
TGTGCCAGCTCGCGGCTAGCGGGGGCCGACACCGGGGAGCTGTTTTTT
CASSRLAGADTGELFF
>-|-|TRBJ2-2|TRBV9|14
TGTGCCAGCAGCGTAGGAGGGGACACCGGGGAGCTGTTTTTT
CASSVGGDTGELFF
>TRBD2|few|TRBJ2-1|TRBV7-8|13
TGTGCCAGCAGCTTTAGCGGGGGGGCGAGGGAGTTCTTC
CASSFSGGAREFF
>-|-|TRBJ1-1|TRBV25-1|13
TGTGCCAGCAGGGGACGGCTGAACACTGAAGCTTTCTTT
CASRGRLNTEAFF
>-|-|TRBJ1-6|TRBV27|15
TGTGCCAGCACCCTACAGGGCTCCTATAATTCACCCCTCCACTTT
CASTLQGSYNSPLHF
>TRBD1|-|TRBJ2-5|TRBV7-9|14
TGTGCCAGCAGCGCCAGGGGGCAGCAAGAGACCCAGTACTTC
CASSARGQQETQYF
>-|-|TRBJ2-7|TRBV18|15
TGTGCCAGCTCACCACAAACCATCTGGGGCCACGAGCAGTACTTC
CASSPQTIWGHEQYF
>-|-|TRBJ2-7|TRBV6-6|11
TGTGCCAGCAGTTACTCTTCCGAGCAGTACTTC
CASSYSSEQYF
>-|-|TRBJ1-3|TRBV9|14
TGTGCCAGCAGCGTAGGGGACGACGGAAACACCATATATTTT
CASSVGDDGNTIYF
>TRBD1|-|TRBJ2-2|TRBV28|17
TGTGCCAGCAGTTTAGGCCCTCAGGGGGCGAGGACCGGGGAGCTGTTTTTT
CASSLGPQGARTGELFF
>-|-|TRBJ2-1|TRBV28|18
TGTGCCAGCAGTTTAATTGGGGTGAAAATAAAGAACTACAATGAGCAGTTCTTC
CASSLIGVKIKNYNEQFF
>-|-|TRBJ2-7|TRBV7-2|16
TGTGCCAGCAGCTTAGATTTGGCCAGGTCGACCTACGAGCAGTACTTC
CASSLDLARSTYEQYF
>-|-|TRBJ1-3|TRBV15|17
TGTGCCACCAGCAGAGATTTGGCACCTTCCTCTGGAAACGCCATATATTTT
CATSRDLAPSSGNAIYF
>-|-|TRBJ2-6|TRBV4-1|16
TGCGCCAGCAGCCAAGAGACAGGATCTGGGGCCAACGTCCTGACTTTC
CASSQETGSGANVLTF
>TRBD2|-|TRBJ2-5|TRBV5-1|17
TGCGCCAGCAGCTTGAACCAGCCGGGACTAGCGGCGGAGACCCAGTACTTC
CASSLNQPGLAAETQYF
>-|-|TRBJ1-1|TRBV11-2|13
TGTGCCAGCAGGAGGGGACAGAACACTGAAGCTTTCTTT
CASRRGQNTEAFF
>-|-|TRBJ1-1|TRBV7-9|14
TGTGCCAGCAGAGACAGAGGGGCGAACACTGAAGCTTTCTTT
CASRDRGANTEAFF
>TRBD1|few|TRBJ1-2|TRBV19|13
TGTGCCAGTAGGATGACAGGGAACTATGGCTACACCTTC
CASRMTGNYGYTF
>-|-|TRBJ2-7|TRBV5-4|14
TGTGCCAGCAGCTTGGTGACCAACCCACTCGAGCAGTACTTC
CASSLVTNPLEQYF
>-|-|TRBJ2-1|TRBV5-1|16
TGCGCCAGCAGCTTGACGTCCAAACAGGGAGGCGATGAGCAGTTCTTC
CASSLTSKQGGDEQFF
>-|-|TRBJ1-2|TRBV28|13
TGTGCCAGCAGTTCCCCCCCGAAGTATGGCTACACCTTC
CASSSPPKYGYTF
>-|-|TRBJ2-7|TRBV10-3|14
TGTGCCATCAGTGAGCCGGACCGCCTAGGGGAGCAGTACTTC
CAISEPDRLGEQYF
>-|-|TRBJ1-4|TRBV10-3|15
TGTGCCATCAGTGCAGGAACAGGGACGAATGAAAAACTGTTTTTT
CAISAGTGTNEKLFF
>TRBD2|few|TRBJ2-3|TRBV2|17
TGTGCCAGCAGTGGACTCTGGGCGGGAGTTAACACAGATACGCAGTATTTT
CASSGLWAGVNTDTQYF
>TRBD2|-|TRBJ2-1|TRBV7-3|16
TGTGCCAGCAGCTTAAGGGCTAGCGGGAGCAGCAATGAGCAGTTCTTC
CASSLRASGSSNEQFF
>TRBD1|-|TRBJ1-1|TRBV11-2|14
TGTGCCAGCAGCCCTCGGACAGGGAAAATGGGAGCTTTCTTT
CASSPRTGKMGAFF
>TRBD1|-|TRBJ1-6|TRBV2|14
TGTGCCAGCAGGGCCGGGACAGGGCCTTTACCCCTCCACTTT
CASRAGTGPLPLHF
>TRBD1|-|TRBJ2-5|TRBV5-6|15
TGTGCCAGCAGCTCCTGGACAGGGTATCAAGAGACCCAGTACTTC
CASSSWTGYQETQYF
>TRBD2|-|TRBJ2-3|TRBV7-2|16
TGTGCCAGCAGTGCCCGTAGCGGGGGCGACACAGATACGCAGTATTTT
CASSARSGGDTDTQYF
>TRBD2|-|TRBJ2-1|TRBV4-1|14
TGCGCCAGCAGCCAATCGACTAGCCACAATGAGCAGTTCTTC
CASSQSTSHNEQFF
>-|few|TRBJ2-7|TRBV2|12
TGTGCCAGCAGTGAAGGGGGTTACGAGCAGTACTTC
CASSEGGYEQYF
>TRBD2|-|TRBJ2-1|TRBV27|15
TGTGCCAGCAGTCCCGGACTAGCGGGAAGGTATGAGCAGTTCTTC
CASSPGLAGRYEQFF
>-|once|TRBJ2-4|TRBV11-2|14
TGTGCCAGCAGCTCTCAGTTAGCCAAAAACATTCAGTACTTC
CASSSQLAKNIQYF
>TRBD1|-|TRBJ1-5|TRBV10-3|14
TGTGCCATCAGGGGGGACAGTAGCAATCAGCCCCAGCATTTT
CAIRGDSSNQPQHF
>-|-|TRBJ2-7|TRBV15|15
TGTGCCACCAGCAGAGGGGGCAGGGTAGGGGACGAGCAGTACTTC
CATSRGGRVGDEQYF
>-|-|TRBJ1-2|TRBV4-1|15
TGCGCCAGCAGCCGAGACACTGGAGCTAACTATGGCTACACCTTC
CASSRDTGANYGYTF
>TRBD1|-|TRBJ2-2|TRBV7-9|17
TGTGCCAGCAGCTTATTGCCTCACGGACAGGGCACCGGGGAGCTGTTTTTT
CASSLLPHGQGTGELFF
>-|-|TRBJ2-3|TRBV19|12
TGTGCCAGTAGTCAGGGTAGAAATACGCAGTATTTT
CASSQGRNTQYF
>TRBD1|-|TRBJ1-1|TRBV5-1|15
TGCGCCAGCAGCCAGACCGGGACAGGGAGGACTGAAGCTTTCTTT
CASSQTGTGRTEAFF
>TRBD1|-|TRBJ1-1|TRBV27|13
TGTGCCAGCAGTTTAGGGACAGTAACTGAAGCTTTCTTT
CASSLGTVTEAFF
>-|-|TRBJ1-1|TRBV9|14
TGTGCCAGCAGCGTAGGTGGAGGGACCACTGAAGCTTTCTTT
CASSVGGGTTEAFF
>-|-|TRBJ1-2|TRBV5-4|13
TGTGCCAGCAGCTATGATCAGGGGTTTGGCTACACCTTC
CASSYDQGFGYTF
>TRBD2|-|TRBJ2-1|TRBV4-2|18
TGTGCCAGCAGCCAAGAGCGGACTAGCGGGATTTTCTACAATGAGCAGTTCTTC
CASSQERTSGIFYNEQFF
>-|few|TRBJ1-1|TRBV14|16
TGTGCCAGCAGCCAAGATTTACGGGCCCCAGGGACTGAAGCTTTCTTT
CASSQDLRAPGTEAFF
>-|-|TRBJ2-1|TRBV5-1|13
TGCGCCAGCAGCTTGGTAGGGGGCAATGAGCAGTTCTTC
CASSLVGGNEQFF
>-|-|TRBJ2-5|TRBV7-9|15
TGTGCCAGCAGCCCCCGTTCGGGACCGGGAGAGACCCAGTACTTC
CASSPRSGPGETQYF
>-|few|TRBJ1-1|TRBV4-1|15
TGCGCCAGCAGCCGTGGAGAATTCATGAACACTGAAGCTTTCTTT
CASSRGEFMNTEAFF
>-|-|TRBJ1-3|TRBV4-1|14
TGCGCCAGCAGCCAATCGGGCTCTGGAAACACCATATATTTT
CASSQSGSGNTIYF
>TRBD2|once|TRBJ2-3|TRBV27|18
TGTGCCAGCAGTTTTTTGACTAGCGGGGGAGAGAGCACAGATACGCAGTATTTT
CASSFLTSGGESTDTQYF
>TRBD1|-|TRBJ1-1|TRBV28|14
TGTGCCAGCAGGACCGGGACAGTTTACACTGAAGCTTTCTTT
CASRTGTVYTEAFF
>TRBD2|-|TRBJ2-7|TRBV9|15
TGTGCCAGCAGCGTAGCGGGGACTAGCTCCTACGAGCAGTACTTC
CASSVAGTSSYEQYF
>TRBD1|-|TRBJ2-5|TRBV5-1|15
TGCGCCAGCAGCCTCCAGGGACAGCTAAAAGAGACCCAGTACTTC
CASSLQGQLKETQYF
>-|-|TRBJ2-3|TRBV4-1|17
TGCGCCAGCAGCCAATCAACCGGGACCCCAAACGGAGATACGCAGTATTTT
CASSQSTGTPNGDTQYF
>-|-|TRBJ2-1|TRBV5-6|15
TGTGCCAGCAGCTTGGTTGGTCGGTCCTACAATGAGCAGTTCTTC
CASSLVGRSYNEQFF
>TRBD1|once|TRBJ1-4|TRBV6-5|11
TGTGCCAGCAGTACAGGGGGCAAACTGTTTTTT
CASSTGGKLFF
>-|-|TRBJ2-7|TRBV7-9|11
TGTGCCAGCAGCTTAAGTACCGAGCAGTACTTC
CASSLSTEQYF
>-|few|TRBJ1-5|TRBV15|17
TGTGCCACCAGCAGCCAACGGACGGGGAATAGCAATCAGCCCCAGCATTTT
CATSSQRTGNSNQPQHF
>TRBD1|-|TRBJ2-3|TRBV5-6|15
TGTGCCAGCAGCAAACGACAGGGCGTCACAGATACGCAGTATTTT
CASSKRQGVTDTQYF
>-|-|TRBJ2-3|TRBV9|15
TGTGCCAGCAGCGGAATACAGGGATGGGCAGATACGCAGTATTTT
CASSGIQGWADTQYF